These 23 T cell receptor beta chains were sequenced from one sample in a study of early T cells in non-severe SARS-CoV-2 infection. TCRdb fed the 5' RACE reads into MiXCR, producing one record per CDR3 protein. Of about 66,000 distinct CDR3 sequences in the sample, roughly 9.1% were seen once. The material sequenced was whole blood. The receptors were sampled from an adult who was a healthcare worker with PCR-confirmed SARS-CoV-2 infection or an uninfected control (not recorded which).

This clonotype was observed many times. The rearrangement links TRBV7-2 to TRBJ2-7; 8 nucleotides agree with TRBD2. V trimming: 5 bases; J trimming: 5 bases; junction bases outside the gene matches: 8. CDR3 length: 14 residues. Germline CDR1 SGHTA, CDR2 FQGNSA. The CDR3 is CASSAGTRINEQYF. The CDR3 DNA reads as TGTGCCAGCAGCGCCGGGACTAGGATCAACGAGCAGTACTTC.

The table lists this clonotype with many counts. V is TRBV6-5 and J is TRBJ2-3, with TRBD2 identical over 13 bases. The CDR3 is 16 amino acids. Germline loops: CDR1 MNHEY, CDR2 SVGAGI. The J segment lost 0 bases and the V segment lost 5 bases, leaving 2 bases of the junction unmatched. The CDR3 reads CASSAGLAGSTDTQYF. The CDR3 region has the DNA TGTGCCAGCAGTGCGGGACTAGCGGGGAGCACAGATACGCAGTATTTT.

This clonotype was seen repeatedly, ten times or more. V gene TRBV20-1 combines with J gene TRBJ1-5; D gene uncertain. From germline, CDR1 is DFQATT and CDR2 SNEGSKA (reference sequence). Trimming removed 0 bases from V and 4 bases from J, with 7 bases in between. The CDR3 length is 13 residues. For the CDR3, the DNA is TGCAGTGCTAGAGATCACGGGAATCAGCCCCAGCATTTT. It codes for CSARDHGNQPQHF.

On this clonotype itself: Mismatch with germline at one junction end may stem from a read error. The rearrangement links TRBV7-3 to TRBJ2-3; D unresolved. In germline, CDR1 is SGHTA, CDR2 FQGTGA. There are 10 residues in the CDR3. CDR3 coding DNA: TGTGTCAGCAACCCAGATACGCAGTATTTT. Translating gives CVSNPDTQYF.

This clonotype was recorded at least ten times. This chain links TRBV12-3 or TRBV12-4 with TRBJ2-7; weak D call: TRBD2 (6 bases). This CDR3 is 14 amino acids long. Trimming left V 6 bases short and J 7 bases short, with 19 bases between. CDR3 region: CASRRGLGSREQYF. CDR3 sequence (DNA): TGTGCCAGCAGGAGGGGACTGGGGTCGAGAGAGCAGTACTTC.

This chain joins TRBV3-1 and TRBJ2-1, with D possibly TRBD2 on 6 matching bases. V was cut by 0 bases and J by 4 bases, with 13 bases left in between. Germline V gene sequence: CDR1 LGHDT, CDR2 YNNKEL (reference sequence). CDR3 size: 16 residues. CDR3 amino acids: CASSQEGVAEYNEQFF. CDR3 coding DNA: TGTGCCAGCAGCCAAGAAGGGGTAGCGGAGTACAATGAGCAGTTCTTC.

The chain has TRBV11-2 and TRBJ2-5, with TRBD2 identical over 8 bases. The V and J ends lost 3 bases and 0 bases, in that order; junction bases with no gene match: 3. CDR3 length: 15 amino acids. Germline V CDR1 and CDR2: SGHAT, FQNNGV. The CDR3 DNA is TGTGCCAGCAGCTTCCGCGGGGGGTACCAAGAGACCCAGTACTTC. The encoded protein is CASSFRGGYQETQYF.

This chain links TRBV20-1 with TRBJ1-2; D remains ambiguous. CDR3 length equals 15 residues. Germline V gene lookup returns CDR1 DFQATT and CDR2 SNEGSKA (reference sequence). The ends were cut back, 8 bases at V and 3 bases at J, with 22 bases in the middle. CDR3 in DNA: TGCAGTTCTGCCCAACGGGGAATCGGCGACTATGGCTACACCTTC. Amino acids: CSSAQRGIGDYGYTF.

The chain recombines TRBV19 with TRBJ2-5; D not certain. Trimming took 2 bases from V and 0 from J, leaving 7 bases between them. This CDR3 contains 14 residues. Germline CDR1 is LNHDA and CDR2 is SQIVND (reference sequence). CDR3: CASSIISDQETQYF. The CDR3 DNA reads TGTGCCAGTAGTATAATTTCAGACCAAGAGACCCAGTACTTC.

V gene TRBV12-3 or TRBV12-4 combines with J gene TRBJ2-1, with 11 bases identical to TRBD2. The CDR3 sequence is 16 residues long. J gave up 6 bases and V 5 bases, and 9 bases lay outside the gene matches. CDR3 DNA sequence: TGTGCCAGCAGTCCCCCCGGGCTAGCGGGAGGCAATGAGCAGTTCTTC. As protein: CASSPPGLAGGNEQFF.

In this sample, this clonotype turned up a few times. The chain links TRBV5-6 to TRBJ2-3; D is tentatively TRBD1 or TRBD2 (6 bases each). The CDR3 covers 14 residues. The germline gives CDR1 SGHDT, CDR2 YYEEEE. Trimming took off 3 bases at V and 2 bases at J, with 10 bases between the two ends. As DNA, the CDR3 is TGTGCCAGCAGCTCCACGGGGGCCACAGATACGCAGTATTTT. It codes for CASSSTGATDTQYF.

The sample holds one count of this clonotype. The CDR3 DNA is TGCGCCAGCAGCCAAGATCCCAACGCGAACACCGGGGAGCTGTTTTTT. Its protein is CASSQDPNANTGELFF. The chain uses TRBV4-1 and TRBJ2-2; D is undetermined. Germline CDR1 MGHRA, CDR2 YSYEKL. The CDR3 is made up of 16 amino acids. V dropped 0 bases and J dropped 0 bases, with 8 bases sitting between them.

The chain combines TRBV10-3 with TRBJ2-5, with 7 bases matching TRBD2. This CDR3 region has 15 residues. CDR1 ENHRY and CDR2 SYGVKD come from the germline V gene. After removal of 7 bases from V and 5 bases from J, the junction contained 13 bases not matched to a gene. Here the CDR3 reads CAITPRVGGTETQYF. CDR3 sequence (DNA): TGTGCCATCACCCCCCGAGTGGGAGGGACCGAGACCCAGTACTTC.

The J gene is TRBJ2-5, the V gene TRBV5-5, with TRBD1 as a possible D gene (6 bases). The CDR3 consists of 14 residues. The V end was cut by 7 bases, the J end by 0 bases, with 13 bases between. Germline CDR1 SGHKS, CDR2 YYEKEE (reference sequence). This chain's CDR3 is CASQPRGYQETQYF. The CDR3 DNA follows: TGTGCCAGCCAGCCAAGGGGGTACCAAGAGACCCAGTACTTC.

This clonotype was found many times. The chain is built from TRBV5-1 and TRBJ2-1, with TRBD2 as a possible D gene (5 bases). The germline V gene encodes CDR1 SGHRS and CDR2 YFSETQ. The V gene lost 4 bases and the J gene lost 0 bases, with 14 bases spanning the gap. There are 16 residues in the CDR3. In DNA, the CDR3 is TGCGCCAGCAGCCCCGGAGGCTCCTACTCCTACAATGAGCAGTTCTTC. Protein sequence: CASSPGGSYSYNEQFF. The full variable domain, completed using reference TRBV5-1 and TRBJ2-1, is KAGVTQTPRYLIKTRGQQVTLSCSPISGHRSVSWYQQTPGQGLQFLFEYFSETQRNKGNFPGRFSGRQFSNSRSEMNVSTLELGDSALYLCASSPGGSYSYNEQFFGPGTRLTVL.

In this sample, this clonotype turned up many times. This rearrangement joins TRBV7-9 to TRBJ2-2, with no clear D. The CDR3 loop spans 15 amino acids. Germline lookup yields CDR1 SEHNR and CDR2 FQNEAQ (reference sequence). The V gene lost 1 base and the J gene lost 6 bases, with 12 bases spanning the gap. The CDR3: CASSLVTVSSGELFF. The CDR3 DNA is TGTGCCAGCAGCTTAGTAACAGTATCGTCCGGGGAGCTGTTTTTT.

This chain connects TRBV5-1 to TRBJ1-2; TRBD1 matches at 7 bases. This CDR3 comprises 13 residues. Germline CDR1 and CDR2: SGHRS and YFSETQ. Trimming at V came to 5 bases and at J to 7 bases, leaving 8 bases not matched to a gene. Here the CDR3 DNA reads TGCGCCAGCAGTCCGACAGGGTCCACTGGCTACACCTTC. It yields the protein CASSPTGSTGYTF.

To note about this clonotype: This CDR3 is missing its conserved last phenylalanine or tryptophan, likely due to a read error. The chain employs TRBV28 and TRBJ1-6; D not certain. V was trimmed by 1 base and J by 0 bases, leaving 7 bases between them. Looked up from germline, CDR1 is MDHEN and CDR2 is SYDVKM. The CDR3 runs 16 residues. In nucleotides, the CDR3 is TGTGCCAGCAGTTTATTAGCGGGCTCCTATAATTCACCCCTCCACTCT. Translating gives CASSLLAGSYNSPLHS.

This clonotype turned up a few times. The chain carries TRBV11-3 and TRBJ2-1; D could derive from TRBD1 or TRBD2 (5 bases each). Per germline, CDR1 SGHNT and CDR2 YENEEA. CDR3 size: 13 residues. V lost 4 bases and J lost 2, with 6 bases in between. The CDR3 is CASSSGPYNEQFF. DNA of the CDR3: TGTGCCAGCAGCTCGGGACCCTACAATGAGCAGTTCTTC.

This rearrangement joins TRBV20-1 to TRBJ2-4; 7 nucleotides agree with TRBD1. This CDR3 spans 14 amino acids. J was trimmed by 0 bases and V by 6 bases; bases with no gene match: 5. CDR1 and CDR2 (germline): DFQATT, SNEGSKA (reference sequence). CDR3 sequence reads: CSAIRGSAKNIQYF. The CDR3 bases are TGCAGTGCCATCAGGGGGTCAGCCAAAAACATTCAGTACTTC.

This clonotype occurred a few times. V and J are TRBV7-7 and TRBJ1-1, with D unclear. Germline CDR1 and CDR2: SSHAT and FNYEAQ (reference sequence). Trimming cost V 5 bases and J 4 bases, with 14 bases left between them. The length of the CDR3 is 14 residues. CDR3 DNA: TGTGCCAGCAGCCCCTTCGAGGCAAGCACTGAAGCTTTCTTT. The encoded protein is CASSPFEASTEAFF.

This clonotype appeared many times. The rearrangement links TRBV4-2 to TRBJ2-1, with TRBD2 as a possible D gene (6 bases). Germline V gives CDR1 LGHNA, CDR2 YNFKEQ. The V end was cut by 4 bases, the J end by 5 bases, with 15 bases between. This CDR3 comprises 15 residues. CDR3 amino acids: CASSPEGPGDNEQFF. For the CDR3, the DNA is TGTGCCAGCAGCCCAGAGGGGCCGGGGGACAATGAGCAGTTCTTC.

This clonotype has ten or more counts. The chain combines TRBV30 with TRBJ1-5; TRBD1 is a possible D gene (5 bases). V was trimmed by 1 base and J by 6 bases, leaving 10 bases between them. The CDR3 extends over 13 amino acids. From germline, CDR1 is GTSNPN and CDR2 SVGIG (reference sequence). CDR3 nucleotides: TGTGCCTGGAGTGGGGGGGACGGTCAGCCCCAGCATTTT. Protein: CAWSGGDGQPQHF.